This TCR beta chain originates from a study of blood T cell repertoires in COVID-19. Study at large: T cells, B-cell-depleted T cells, or PBMCs supplied cDNA or gDNA.

TCRdb's table, derived via immunoSEQ multiplex PCR, lists solely in-frame clones and lacks some. The sample includes about 180,000 clones, around 85% of them seen just once. CDR1 and CDR2 from the germline V gene are SEHNR and FQNEAQ (reference sequence). V trimming: 5 bases; J trimming: 4 bases; junction bases outside the gene matches: 9. CDR3 length equals 15 residues. Participants' own reports of clinical history determined their cohort assignment. The chain employs TRBV7-9 and TRBJ1-1; TRBD1 aligns across 8 bases. Sequenced material: PBMCs or T cells enriched from blood (not recorded which). This receptor was identified in a man in his forties or fifties who had recovered from COVID-19. The CDR3 region is CASSLQGVIGTEAFF. CDR3 bases: TGTGCCAGCAGCCTACAGGGGGTAATTGGCACTGAAGCTTTCTTT. The full variable domain, rest sourced from reference TRBV7-9 and TRBJ1-1, is DTGVSQNPRHKITKRGQNVTFRCDPISEHNRLYWYRQTLGQGPEFLTYFQNEAQLEKSRLLSDRFSAERPKGSFSTLEIQRTEQGDSAMYLCASSLQGVIGTEAFFGQGTRLTVV.